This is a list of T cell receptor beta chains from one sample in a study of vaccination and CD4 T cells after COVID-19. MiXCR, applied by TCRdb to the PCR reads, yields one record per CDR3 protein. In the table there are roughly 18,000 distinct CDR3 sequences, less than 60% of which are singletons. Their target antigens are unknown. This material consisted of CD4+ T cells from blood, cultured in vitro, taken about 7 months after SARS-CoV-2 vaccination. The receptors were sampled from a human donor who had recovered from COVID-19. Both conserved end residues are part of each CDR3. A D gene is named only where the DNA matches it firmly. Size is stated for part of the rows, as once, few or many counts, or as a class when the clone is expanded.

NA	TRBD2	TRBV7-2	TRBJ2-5	CASSLDLGLADGGETQYF	TGTGCCAGCAGCTTAGATCTTGGGCTAGCGGACGGGGGGGAGACCCAGTACTTC
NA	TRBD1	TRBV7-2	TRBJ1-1	CASSVQGAGNTEAFF	TGTGCCAGCAGCGTACAGGGGGCCGGGAACACTGAAGCTTTCTTT
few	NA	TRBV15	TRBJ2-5	CATSRDLAEETQYF	TGTGCCACCAGCAGAGATTTGGCGGAAGAGACCCAGTACTTC
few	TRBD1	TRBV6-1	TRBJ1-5	CASSPTGEVQPQHF	TGTGCCAGCAGTCCGACAGGGGAAGTTCAGCCCCAGCATTTT
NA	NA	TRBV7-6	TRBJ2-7	CASSHPPQGASYEQYF	TGTGCCAGCAGCCACCCCCCCCAGGGTGCATCCTACGAGCAGTACTTC
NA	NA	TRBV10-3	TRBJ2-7	CAISGGGSSGSYEQYF	TGTGCCATCAGTGGGGGCGGCAGTTCGGGCTCCTACGAGCAGTACTTC
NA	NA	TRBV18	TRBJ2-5	CASSPFSGGKETQYF	TGTGCCAGCTCACCATTCTCCGGCGGGAAAGAGACCCAGTACTTC
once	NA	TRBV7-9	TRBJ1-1	CASSFQGNTEAFF	TGTGCCAGCAGCTTCCAGGGGAACACTGAAGCTTTCTTT
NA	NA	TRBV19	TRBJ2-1	CASSMSPSPYNEQFF	TGTGCCAGTAGTATGTCCCCTAGCCCCTACAATGAGCAGTTCTTC
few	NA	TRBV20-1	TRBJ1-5	CSASLHSGTDNQPQHF	TGCAGTGCTAGCCTCCACTCCGGGACGGATAATCAGCCCCAGCATTTT
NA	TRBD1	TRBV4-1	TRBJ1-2	CASSQSGQGARGYTF	TGCGCCAGCAGCCAATCTGGACAGGGGGCCAGGGGCTACACCTTC
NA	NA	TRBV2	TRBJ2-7	CASSEYGEQYF	TGTGCCAGCAGTGAATACGGCGAGCAGTACTTC
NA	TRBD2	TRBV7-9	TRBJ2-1	CASSLVPLAGAPSSYNEQFF	TGTGCCAGCAGCTTAGTGCCGCTAGCGGGGGCTCCGAGCTCCTACAATGAGCAGTTCTTC
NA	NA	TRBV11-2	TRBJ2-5	CASSLDQPLETQYF	TGTGCCAGCAGCTTAGATCAGCCCTTGGAGACCCAGTACTTC
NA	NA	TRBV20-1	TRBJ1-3	CSARVQYSGNTIYF	TGCAGTGCTAGAGTCCAGTACTCTGGAAACACCATATATTTT
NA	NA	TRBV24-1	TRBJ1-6	CATSEWSSPLHF	TGTGCCACCAGTGAGTGGAGTTCACCCCTCCACTTT
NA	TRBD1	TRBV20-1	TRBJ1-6	CSARTGGAESPLHF	TGCAGTGCTAGGACAGGGGGCGCCGAATCACCCCTCCACTTT
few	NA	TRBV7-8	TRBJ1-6	CASSRGDNSPLHF	TGTGCCAGCTCGAGAGGGGATAATTCACCCCTCCACTTT
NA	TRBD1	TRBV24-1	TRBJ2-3	CATSETGQGTDTQYF	TGTGCCACCAGTGAGACTGGACAGGGGACAGATACGCAGTATTTT
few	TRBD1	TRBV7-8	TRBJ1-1	CASSYRWSGTANTEAFF	TGTGCCAGCAGCTACCGGTGGAGCGGGACAGCGAACACTGAAGCTTTCTTT
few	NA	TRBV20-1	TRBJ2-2	CSARPSPRNTGELFF	TGCAGTGCTAGACCTTCTCCGAGGAACACCGGGGAGCTGTTTTTT
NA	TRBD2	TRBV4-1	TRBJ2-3	CASSRRESNTDTQYF	TGCGCCAGCAGCAGGCGGGAGAGCAACACAGATACGCAGTATTTT
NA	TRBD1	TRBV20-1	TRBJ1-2	CSARDPLRTGAPGGYTF	TGCAGTGCTAGAGACCCTTTAAGGACAGGGGCGCCAGGTGGCTACACCTTC
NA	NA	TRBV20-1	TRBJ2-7	CSASSETLDYEQYF	TGCAGTGCTAGTTCCGAGACATTGGACTACGAGCAGTACTTC
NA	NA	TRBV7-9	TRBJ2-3	CASSPEGLADTQYF	TGTGCCAGCAGCCCCGAGGGACTCGCGGATACGCAGTATTTT
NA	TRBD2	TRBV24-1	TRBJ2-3	CATSDPGGGYTDTQYF	TGTGCCACCAGTGATCCGGGGGGGGGTTACACAGATACGCAGTATTTT
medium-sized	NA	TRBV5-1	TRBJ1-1	CASSLEQANTEAFF	TGCGCCAGCAGCTTGGAACAGGCGAACACTGAAGCTTTCTTT
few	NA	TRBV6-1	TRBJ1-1	CASSAGPGPEAFF	TGTGCCAGCAGTGCCGGGCCCGGCCCTGAAGCTTTCTTT